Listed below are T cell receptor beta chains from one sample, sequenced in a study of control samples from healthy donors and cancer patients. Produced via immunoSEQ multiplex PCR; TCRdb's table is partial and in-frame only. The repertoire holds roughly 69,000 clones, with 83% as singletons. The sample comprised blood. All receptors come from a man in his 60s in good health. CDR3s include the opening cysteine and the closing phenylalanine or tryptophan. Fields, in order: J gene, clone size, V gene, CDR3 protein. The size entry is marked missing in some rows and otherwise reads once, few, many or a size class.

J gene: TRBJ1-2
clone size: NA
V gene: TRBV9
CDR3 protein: CASSVETGGEGYTF

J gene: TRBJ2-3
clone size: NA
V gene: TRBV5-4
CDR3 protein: CASSMIAGATDTQYF

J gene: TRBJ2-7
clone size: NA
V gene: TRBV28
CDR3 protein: CASSQGTAPYEQYF

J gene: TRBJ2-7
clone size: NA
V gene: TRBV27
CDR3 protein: CASSQGTRGIYEQYF

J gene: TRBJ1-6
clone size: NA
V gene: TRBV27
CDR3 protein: CASSLRGARDRARFNSPLHF

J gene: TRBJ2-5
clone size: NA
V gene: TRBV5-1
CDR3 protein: CASSLNQLAGGVETQYF

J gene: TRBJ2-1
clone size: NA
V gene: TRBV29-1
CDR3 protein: CSVLSDRSYNEQFF

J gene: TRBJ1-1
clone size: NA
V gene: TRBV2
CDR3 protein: CASSEDGEAFF

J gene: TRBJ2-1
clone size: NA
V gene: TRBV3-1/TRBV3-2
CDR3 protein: CASSQGAGGGEQFF

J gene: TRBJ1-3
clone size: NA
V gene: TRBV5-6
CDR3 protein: CASSHRGLIGNTIYF

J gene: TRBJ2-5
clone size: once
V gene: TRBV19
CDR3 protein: CASSIGGSLQETQYF

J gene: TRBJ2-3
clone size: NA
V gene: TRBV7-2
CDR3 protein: CASSPTRLAGGGADTQYF

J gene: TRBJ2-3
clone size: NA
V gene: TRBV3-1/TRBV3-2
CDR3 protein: CASSLRQGGTDTQYF

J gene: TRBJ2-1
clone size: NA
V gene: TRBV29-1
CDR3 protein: CSVEGARNNEQFF

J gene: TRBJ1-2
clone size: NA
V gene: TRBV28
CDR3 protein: CASSPHRGTENYGYTF

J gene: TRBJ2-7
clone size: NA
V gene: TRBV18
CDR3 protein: CASSPAGLAGVEQYF

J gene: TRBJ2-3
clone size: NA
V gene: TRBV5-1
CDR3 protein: CASRDRELADTQYF

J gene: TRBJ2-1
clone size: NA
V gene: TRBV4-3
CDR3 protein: CASSQGYRGNEQFF

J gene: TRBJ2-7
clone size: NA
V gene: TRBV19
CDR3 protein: CASSLSGRGYEQYF

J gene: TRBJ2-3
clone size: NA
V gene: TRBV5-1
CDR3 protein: CASSLVQGQRADTQYF

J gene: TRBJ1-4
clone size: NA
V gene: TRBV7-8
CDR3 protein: CASSLVAGTATNEKLFF

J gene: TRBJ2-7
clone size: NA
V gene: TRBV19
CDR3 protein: CASRAQGRNSYEQYF

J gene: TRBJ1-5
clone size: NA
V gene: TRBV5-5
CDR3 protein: CASSLGTGGSNQPQHF

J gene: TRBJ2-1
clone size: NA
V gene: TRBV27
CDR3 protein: CASSETGLNEQFF

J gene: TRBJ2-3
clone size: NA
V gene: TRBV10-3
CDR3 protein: CAIITLGTSGRARLITDTQYF

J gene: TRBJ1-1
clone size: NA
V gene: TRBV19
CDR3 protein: CASKNRVTDTEAFF

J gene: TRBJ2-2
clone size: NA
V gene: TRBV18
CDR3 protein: CASSSVTGELFF

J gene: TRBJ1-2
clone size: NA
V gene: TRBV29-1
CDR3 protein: CSVEGTDYGYTF

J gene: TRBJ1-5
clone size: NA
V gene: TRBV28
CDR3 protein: CASSPGGPNQPQHF

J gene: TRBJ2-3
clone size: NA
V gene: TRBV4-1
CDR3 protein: CASSQGSGTVRDTQYF

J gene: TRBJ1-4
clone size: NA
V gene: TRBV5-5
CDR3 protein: CASRSGGERKLFF

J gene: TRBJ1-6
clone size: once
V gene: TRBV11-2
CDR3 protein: CASSLLTGRTDSPLHF

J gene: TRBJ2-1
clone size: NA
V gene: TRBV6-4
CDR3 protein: CAISGTAGYNEQFF

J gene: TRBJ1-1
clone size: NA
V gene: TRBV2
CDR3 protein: CASKVGGAEAFF

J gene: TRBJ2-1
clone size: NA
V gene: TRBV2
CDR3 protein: CASSVGIGEQFF

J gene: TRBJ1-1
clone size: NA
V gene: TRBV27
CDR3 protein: CASSLAAGSNTEAFF

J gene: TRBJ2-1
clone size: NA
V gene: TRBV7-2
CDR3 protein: CASSFRLAGVRGSYNEQFF

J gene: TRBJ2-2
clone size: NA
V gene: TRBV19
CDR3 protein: CASRGTANTGELFF

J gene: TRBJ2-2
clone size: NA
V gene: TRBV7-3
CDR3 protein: CASSLITSGSSRPGELFF

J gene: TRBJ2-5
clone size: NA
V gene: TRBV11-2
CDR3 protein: CASSLLPQETQYF

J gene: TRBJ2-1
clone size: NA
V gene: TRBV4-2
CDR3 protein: CASSQGSGRSYNEQFF

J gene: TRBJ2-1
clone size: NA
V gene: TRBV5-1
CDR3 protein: CASSLGRGRGDEQFF

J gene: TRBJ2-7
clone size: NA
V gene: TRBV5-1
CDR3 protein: CASSLDPGTRYEQYF

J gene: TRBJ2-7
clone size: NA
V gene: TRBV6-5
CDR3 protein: CASSYGRRYEQYF

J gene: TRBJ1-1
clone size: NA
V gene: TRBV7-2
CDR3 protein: CASSPPPGNTEAFF

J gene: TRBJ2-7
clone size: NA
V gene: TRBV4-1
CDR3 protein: CASSQEGTAYFYEQYF

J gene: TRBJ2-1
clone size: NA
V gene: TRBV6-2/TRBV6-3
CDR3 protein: CASSYGRGYNEQFF

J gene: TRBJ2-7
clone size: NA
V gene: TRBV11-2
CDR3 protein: CASSIDRGEQYF

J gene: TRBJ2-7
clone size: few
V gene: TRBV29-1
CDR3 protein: CSVSLPGTGREQYF